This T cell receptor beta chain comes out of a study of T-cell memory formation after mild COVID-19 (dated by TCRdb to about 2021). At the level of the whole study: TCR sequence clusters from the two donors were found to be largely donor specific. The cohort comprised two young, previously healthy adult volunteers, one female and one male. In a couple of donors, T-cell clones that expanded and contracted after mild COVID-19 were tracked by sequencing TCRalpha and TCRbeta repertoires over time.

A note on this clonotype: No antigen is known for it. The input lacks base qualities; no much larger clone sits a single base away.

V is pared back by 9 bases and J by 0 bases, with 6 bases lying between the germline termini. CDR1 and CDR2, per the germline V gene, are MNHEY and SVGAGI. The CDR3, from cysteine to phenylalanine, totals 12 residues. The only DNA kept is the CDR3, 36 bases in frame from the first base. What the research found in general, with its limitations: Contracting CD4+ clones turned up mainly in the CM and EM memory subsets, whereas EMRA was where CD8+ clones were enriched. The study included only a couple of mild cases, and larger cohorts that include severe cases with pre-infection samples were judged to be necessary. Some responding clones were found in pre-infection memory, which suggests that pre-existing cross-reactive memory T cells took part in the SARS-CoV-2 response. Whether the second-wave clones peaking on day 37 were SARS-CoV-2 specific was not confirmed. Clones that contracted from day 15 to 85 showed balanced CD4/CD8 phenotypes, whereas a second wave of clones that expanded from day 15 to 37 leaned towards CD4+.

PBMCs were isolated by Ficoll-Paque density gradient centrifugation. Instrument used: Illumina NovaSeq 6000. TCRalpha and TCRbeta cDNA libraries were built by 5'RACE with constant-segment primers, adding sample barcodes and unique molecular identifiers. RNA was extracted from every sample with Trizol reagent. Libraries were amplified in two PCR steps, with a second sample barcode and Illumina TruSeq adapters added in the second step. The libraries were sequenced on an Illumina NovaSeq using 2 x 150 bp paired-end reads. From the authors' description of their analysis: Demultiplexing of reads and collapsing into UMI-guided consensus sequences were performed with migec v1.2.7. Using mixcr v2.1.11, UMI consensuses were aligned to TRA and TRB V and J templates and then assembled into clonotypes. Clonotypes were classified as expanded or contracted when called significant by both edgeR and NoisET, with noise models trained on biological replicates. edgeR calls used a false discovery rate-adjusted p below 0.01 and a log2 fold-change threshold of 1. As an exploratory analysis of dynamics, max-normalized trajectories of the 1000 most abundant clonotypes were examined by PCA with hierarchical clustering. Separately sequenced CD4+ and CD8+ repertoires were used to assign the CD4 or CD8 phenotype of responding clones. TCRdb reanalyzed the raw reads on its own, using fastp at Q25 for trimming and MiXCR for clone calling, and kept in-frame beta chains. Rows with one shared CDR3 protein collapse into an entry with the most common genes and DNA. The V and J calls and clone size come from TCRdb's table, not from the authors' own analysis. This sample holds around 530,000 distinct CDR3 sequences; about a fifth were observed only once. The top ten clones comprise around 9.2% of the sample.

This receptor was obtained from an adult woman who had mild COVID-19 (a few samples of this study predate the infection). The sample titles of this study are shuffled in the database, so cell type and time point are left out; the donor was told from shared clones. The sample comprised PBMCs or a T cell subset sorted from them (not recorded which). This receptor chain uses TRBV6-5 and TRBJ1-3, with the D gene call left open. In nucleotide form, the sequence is TGTGCCAGTTTGAGCTCTGGAAACACCATATATTTT. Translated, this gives CASLSSGNTIYF.